The 10 T cell receptor beta chains below come from one sample, sequenced in a study of blood T cell repertoires in COVID-19. Profiling relied on immunoSEQ multiplex PCR, and the TCRdb table lists in-frame clones only, not all of them. Of about 40,000 clones in the sample, 91% were seen once. Sequencing input: peripheral blood. These receptors came from a woman in her twenties or thirties in a cohort sampled during active COVID-19.

The rearrangement uses TRBV3-1 (or the pseudogene TRBV3-2) and TRBJ1-1, with TRBD1 as a possible D gene (5 bases). The CDR3 is made up of 16 amino acids. Trimming left V 1 base short and J 1 base short, with 13 bases between. The V gene's germline CDR1 is LGHDT and CDR2 YNNKEL (reference sequence). CDR3 bases: TGTGCCAGCAGCCAAGGGGGGGGATATACGAACACTGAAGCTTTCTTT. It is translated as CASSQGGGYTNTEAFF.

J is TRBJ1-5 and V is TRBV27, with D perhaps TRBD1 (5 bases). This CDR3 region has 14 residues. The V end was cut by 5 bases, the J end by 5 bases, with 13 bases between. Germline V CDR1 and CDR2: MNHEY, SMNVEV (reference sequence). The CDR3 coding sequence is TGTGCCAGCAGTAGCTACAGGTCACATCAGCCCCAGCATTTT. This sequence encodes CASSSYRSHQPQHF.

The chain combines TRBV9 with TRBJ2-1; 9 bases align to TRBD2. Trimming at V came to 0 bases and at J to 4 bases, leaving 11 bases not matched to a gene. This CDR3 comprises 18 residues. Germline assignment: CDR1 SGDLS and CDR2 YYNGEE. In DNA, the CDR3 is TGTGCCAGCAGCGTAGAGGGACTAGCTACACCTGGGTACAATGAGCAGTTCTTC. This sequence encodes CASSVEGLATPGYNEQFF.

This clone was counted a single time. V gene TRBV7-9 combines with J gene TRBJ2-5, with 9 bases lining up with TRBD1. The trim removed 5 bases at V and 5 bases at J, leaving 15 bases unmatched. Germline V gene lookup returns CDR1 SEHNR and CDR2 FQNEAQ (reference sequence). The CDR3 has 17 amino acids. Here the CDR3 DNA reads TGTGCCAGCAGCCGACACGGCGGGACAGGGATTTCGGAGACCCAGTACTTC. Its protein product is CASSRHGGTGISETQYF.

This clone occurred a few times. This chain connects TRBV4-2 to TRBJ1-1, with D tentatively TRBD1 (6 bases). Germline V lookup: CDR1 LGHNA, CDR2 YNFKEQ. The CDR3 runs to 15 residues. With 5 bases removed from V and 6 bases from J, the gap between germline ends came to 19 bases. The CDR3 bases are TGTGCCAGCAGCAGTCGGACAGCCCTGACTCCTGAAGCTTTCTTT. This encodes CASSSRTALTPEAFF.

As DNA, the CDR3 is TGTGCCAGCAGCCCATGGACAGGGTCTAATGAAAAACTGTTTTTT. It encodes CASSPWTGSNEKLFF. J is TRBJ1-4 and V is TRBV5-4; 8 nucleotides match TRBD1. The CDR3 spans 15 residues. After removal of 4 bases from V and 3 bases from J, the junction contained 5 bases not matched to a gene. The germline V gene encodes CDR1 SGHNT and CDR2 YYREEE (reference sequence).

This rearrangement joins TRBV5-1 to TRBJ2-1; maybe TRBD2 (5 bases). The CDR3 sequence is 15 residues long. V was trimmed by 6 bases and J by 4 bases, leaving 17 bases between them. Germline values: CDR1 SGHRS, CDR2 YFSETQ. CDR3 in DNA: TGCGCCAGCACCTTCGTCGCGGGCCCGTACAATGAGCAGTTCTTC. It yields the protein CASTFVAGPYNEQFF.

V is TRBV7-2 and J is TRBJ1-2; D uncertain. The germline V and J ends were trimmed by 5 bases and 1 base, with 8 bases remaining between them. This CDR3 is 13 amino acids long. The germline V gene has CDR1 SGHTA and CDR2 FQGNSA. The CDR3 loop reads CASSAQINYGYTF. The CDR3 region has the DNA TGTGCCAGCAGCGCACAAATTAACTATGGCTACACCTTC.

The rearrangement joins TRBV5-1 to TRBJ2-3; maybe TRBD2 (5 bases). Trimming removed 3 bases from V and 2 bases from J, with 13 bases in between. The CDR3 consists of 15 residues. CDR1 and CDR2 from the germline V gene are SGHRS and YFSETQ. CDR3 region: CASSSGGTSTDTQYF. The CDR3 nucleotides read TGCGCCAGCAGCTCAGGAGGCACTTCCACAGATACGCAGTATTTT.

The V and J genes are TRBV4-1 and TRBJ2-1; 11 positions agree with TRBD2. V was pared by 5 bases and J by 12 bases, with 3 bases of the junction left unmatched. The CDR3 has 12 amino acids. CDR1 MGHRA and CDR2 YSYEKL come from the germline V gene. The CDR3 is CASSAGTSGQFF. The DNA for the CDR3 is TGCGCCAGCAGCGCCGGGACTAGCGGGCAGTTCTTC.